These T cell receptor beta chains were read from a single sample in a study of blood T cells in healthy people across ages. TCRdb processed the 5' RACE reads anew with MiXCR; each CDR3 protein has one entry. This table holds over a million distinct CDR3 sequences, approximately 43% found once. The source material was blood. All receptors derive from a woman in her late teens or twenties in good health. Both conserved end residues are part of each CDR3. The D gene is left open where the match is weak. Clone sizes are given selectively: once, few, many, or a class where the clone is expanded.

>17|TRBV9|TRBD2|TRBJ2-2|few
TGTGCCAGCAGCCCAGGACTAGCGGGAGCAAGCACCGGGGAGCTGTTTTTT
CASSPGLAGASTGELFF
>14|TRBV6-1|-|TRBJ2-1|-
TGTGCCAGCAGTGAAATGGGTCAAGGCAATGAGCAGTTCTTC
CASSEMGQGNEQFF
>13|TRBV7-2|-|TRBJ2-1|once
TGTGCCAGCACCATGTTCCCCTACAATGAGCAGTTCTTC
CASTMFPYNEQFF
>18|TRBV7-6|-|TRBJ1-4|-
TGTGCCAGCAGCTCCCCTTGGGGGGCGGATTCAACTAATGAAAAACTGTTTTTT
CASSSPWGADSTNEKLFF
>13|TRBV13|TRBD1|TRBJ2-4|few
TGTGCCAGCAGCTTGACAGGGCCCAACATTCAGTACTTC
CASSLTGPNIQYF
>13|TRBV7-3|-|TRBJ1-5|-
TGTGCCAGCAGCTTAATGGCGGATCAGCCCCAGCATTTT
CASSLMADQPQHF
>15|TRBV6-5|-|TRBJ1-4|few
TGTGCCAGCAGTTCCTGGGGCCCCCCGGAGGAAAAACTGTTTTTT
CASSSWGPPEEKLFF
>16|TRBV11-2|TRBD2|TRBJ2-7|-
TGTGCCAGCAGCTTAGAACTAGCGGCTAGCGGGGTCGAGCAGTACTTC
CASSLELAASGVEQYF
>16|TRBV20-1|TRBD1|TRBJ1-1|-
TGCAGTGCTAGAGATGTGGACAGGGCTGTGAACACTGAAGCTTTCTTT
CSARDVDRAVNTEAFF
>12|TRBV21-1|-|TRBJ1-5|few
TGTGCCAGCAGCAGTCAACGTCAGCCCCAGCATTTT
CASSSQRQPQHF
>14|TRBV20-1|-|TRBJ2-1|-
TGCAGTGCTGGCCCCAGCTCTTTTAGCAATGAGCAGTTCTTC
CSAGPSSFSNEQFF
>15|TRBV20-1|-|TRBJ1-1|-
TGCAGTGCTAGAGAGGGGGACTCCAGGAACACTGAAGCTTTCTTT
CSAREGDSRNTEAFF
>12|TRBV20-1|-|TRBJ1-6|many
TGCAGTAATCGGGTTGGAAATTCACCCCTCCACTTT
CSNRVGNSPLHF
>14|TRBV12-3/TRBV12-4|-|TRBJ2-5|-
TGTGCCAGCAGTCCGGGACACGACCTGGGGACCCAGTACTTC
CASSPGHDLGTQYF
>19|TRBV7-2|TRBD2|TRBJ2-1|-
TGTGCCAGCAGGCGCAGCGGGACTAGCGGGGGCTACGCCTACAATGAGCAGTTCTTC
CASRRSGTSGGYAYNEQFF
>15|TRBV12-3/TRBV12-4|-|TRBJ2-4|-
TGTGCCAGCAGACTTAGCGGCTTGGCCAAAAACATTCAGTACTTC
CASRLSGLAKNIQYF
>14|TRBV6-7|-|TRBJ2-7|-
TGTGCCAGCACTCCAGGGCTTGTCACCTACGAGCAGTACTTC
CASTPGLVTYEQYF
>15|TRBV6-6|TRBD1|TRBJ1-1|-
TGTGCCAGCACCAAAGACAGGGGACCCCTCACTGAAGCTTTCTTT
CASTKDRGPLTEAFF
>15|TRBV4-3|-|TRBJ1-5|-
TGCGCCAGCAGTCTGTCTTGGGGACCGAAACAGCCCCAGCATTTT
CASSLSWGPKQPQHF
>14|TRBV5-1|-|TRBJ1-4|-
TGCGCCAGCAGCTCCAGGGATACTAATGAAAAACTGTTTTTT
CASSSRDTNEKLFF
>13|TRBV20-1|-|TRBJ1-5|-
TGCAGTGCCCGGGGACCGGTCCATCAGCCCCAGCATTTT
CSARGPVHQPQHF
>17|TRBV28|-|TRBJ1-1|-
TGTGCCAGCAGTTTATCACTCGGGACACCTCCGAACACTGAAGCTTTCTTT
CASSLSLGTPPNTEAFF
>20|TRBV7-2|TRBD2|TRBJ2-1|-
TGTGCCAGCAGCCAACCGTGGGCCTTGCGGGAGGCGAGCTCCTACAATGGGCAGTTCTTC
CASSQPWALREASSYNGQFF
>19|TRBV9|TRBD2|TRBJ2-1|few
TGTGCCAGCAGCCCAGGGACTAGCGGGGCTCCGTGGGACTACAATGAGCAGTTCTTC
CASSPGTSGAPWDYNEQFF
>15|TRBV5-1|-|TRBJ2-1|-
TGCGCCAGCAGCTTGTACGGCGGCCCGGGCAACGAGCAGTTCTTC
CASSLYGGPGNEQFF
>15|TRBV27|TRBD2|TRBJ2-7|-
TGTGCCAGCGGACTAGACTCGGCGAGCTCCTACGAGCAGTACTTC
CASGLDSASSYEQYF
>14|TRBV20-1|TRBD1|TRBJ2-1|few
TGCAGTGCCCATAGGACAGGGGCCTACAATGAGCAGTTCTTC
CSAHRTGAYNEQFF
>11|TRBV11-2|-|TRBJ2-7|-
TGTGCCAGGAGCTTAACTTACGAGCAGTACTTC
CARSLTYEQYF
>18|TRBV20-1|TRBD1|TRBJ1-6|-
TGCAGTGCTCCCCGGGACAGGGTATTAGGCTCCTATAATTCACCCCTCCACTTT
CSAPRDRVLGSYNSPLHF
>16|TRBV5-1|TRBD1|TRBJ2-3|-
TGCGCCGGTAAGCAGAGGTTGACAGGGTGGACAGATACGCAGTATTTT
CAGKQRLTGWTDTQYF
>14|TRBV5-5|TRBD1|TRBJ1-1|few
TGTGCCAGCAGAACCGGGACAGGGGGCACTGAAGCTTTCTTT
CASRTGTGGTEAFF
>14|TRBV7-2|-|TRBJ2-3|many
TGTGCCAGCAGCACAAAGGGGATTACAGATACGCAGTATTTT
CASSTKGITDTQYF
>10|TRBV20-1|-|TRBJ1-2|-
TGCAGTGCTCCTCTATATGGCTACACCTTC
CSAPLYGYTF
>14|TRBV20-1|-|TRBJ2-7|-
TGCAGTGCTAGCTCCCCGGGACACAACTACGAGCAGTACTTC
CSASSPGHNYEQYF
>16|TRBV12-5|-|TRBJ2-3|once
TGTGCTAGTGTTGACACAGGTGGGAAAAACACAGATACGCAGTATTTT
CASVDTGGKNTDTQYF
>13|TRBV5-1|-|TRBJ2-3|few
TGCGCCAGCAGAGTAACTAGCACAGATACGCAGTATTTT
CASRVTSTDTQYF
>14|TRBV28|-|TRBJ1-2|-
TGTGCCAGCAGTGGTCGTGACCGCAGCTATGGCTACACCTTC
CASSGRDRSYGYTF
>12|TRBV5-1|-|TRBJ2-7|-
TGCGCCAGCAGCTTGTACCCCTACGAGCAGTACTTC
CASSLYPYEQYF
>17|TRBV20-1|TRBD2|TRBJ2-5|few
TGCAGTGCTAGTAAGGGACTAGCGGGGAGCATTCAAGAGACCCAGTACTTC
CSASKGLAGSIQETQYF
>16|TRBV20-1|-|TRBJ1-1|few
TGCAGTGCTAGAGTCCCTTTTGGGGGGCAATACACTGAAGCTTTCTTT
CSARVPFGGQYTEAFF
>12|TRBV6-2/TRBV6-3|TRBD2|TRBJ2-1|once
TGTGCCAGCAGTTACGCGGGGGAGGAGCAGTTCTTC
CASSYAGEEQFF
>17|TRBV6-1|TRBD2|TRBJ2-1|few
TGTGCCAGCAGCCTGGTGGTACGGGGGGGAGTGCTGCGTGAGCAGTTCTTC
CASSLVVRGGVLREQFF